Below are 16 T cell receptor beta chains sequenced from a single sample in a study of cytomegalovirus exposure and HLA in healthy donors. The PCR employed 60 Vbeta primers together with 13 Jbeta primers. Profiling relied on immunoSEQ multiplex PCR, and the TCRdb table lists in-frame clones only, not all of them. The table lists fewer than 120,000 clones, around four fifths of them singletons. What was sequenced was PBMCs. Receptors originate from a man aged 30-40 years in good health and CMV-seropositive.

The sample holds a few counts of this clone. The rearrangement links TRBV6-5 to TRBJ1-4, with D uncertain. V dropped 0 bases and J dropped 0 bases, with 8 bases sitting between them. The V gene's germline CDR1 is MNHEY and CDR2 SVGAGI. This CDR3 region has 16 residues. The CDR3 DNA reads TGTGCCAGCAGTTACTCGGGCGGGTCAACTAATGAAAAACTGTTTTTT. The encoded protein is CASSYSGGSTNEKLFF.

The chain recombines TRBV6-6 with TRBJ1-1; the D gene is possibly TRBD1 (5 bases). Germline values: CDR1 MNHNY, CDR2 SVGAGI (reference sequence). The CDR3 has 13 residues. V was shortened by 0 bases and J by 5 bases, with 7 bases between the two germline ends. The CDR3 bases are TGTGCCAGCAGTTACTCGGGGCGTACTGAAGCTTTCTTT. Residues: CASSYSGRTEAFF.

The V call is TRBV2, the J call TRBJ2-1; 11 bases map to TRBD2. V was clipped by 3 bases and J by 8 bases; unmatched bases: 9. This CDR3 has 16 residues. Germline CDR1 reads SNHLY; CDR2 reads FYNNEI. The CDR3 protein is CASSDGIVSGGDEQFF. CDR3 nucleotides: TGTGCCAGCAGTGACGGGATCGTTAGCGGGGGGGATGAGCAGTTCTTC.

The CDR3 spells CSVAYTDTQYF. The CDR3 nucleotides read TGCAGCGTCGCCTACACAGATACGCAGTATTTT. The chain couples TRBV29-1 to TRBJ2-3; D uncertain. In germline, CDR1 is SQVTM, CDR2 ANQGSEA. V was cut by 6 bases and J by 2 bases, with 6 bases left in between. This CDR3 spans 11 amino acids.

Of note for this clone: Additional DNA sequences in this sample encode the identical CDR3. V gene TRBV19 combines with J gene TRBJ1-5; D unresolved. The CDR3 consists of 14 residues. CDR1 is LNHDA and CDR2 is SQIVND in the germline V gene (reference sequence). Trimming cost V 3 bases and J 8 bases, with 14 bases left between them. Written as DNA, the CDR3 is TGTGCCAGTAGTATGTACACCACTACGGAGCCCCAGCATTTT. Translation gives CASSMYTTTEPQHF.

The chain is built from TRBV4-2 and TRBJ1-2; TRBD1 is a possible D gene (6 bases). Germline lookup yields CDR1 LGHNA and CDR2 YNFKEQ. The ends were cut back, 0 bases at V and 0 bases at J, with 11 bases in the middle. The length of the CDR3 is 16 residues. The CDR3 nucleotides read TGTGCCAGCAGCCAAGAAGGGGGGGGTTCTAACTATGGCTACACCTTC. Encoded protein: CASSQEGGGSNYGYTF.

This chain connects TRBV9 to TRBJ2-1; 11 bases match TRBD2. Trimming removed 3 bases from V and 4 bases from J; junction bases left unmatched: 3. The CDR3 loop spans 15 amino acids. The germline CDR1 and CDR2 sequences are SGDLS and YYNGEE. The CDR3 nucleotides are TGTGCCAGCAGCGGTACTAGCGGGGGATACAATGAGCAGTTCTTC. Translation: CASSGTSGGYNEQFF.

The rearrangement links TRBV30 to TRBJ1-1; 9 bases are shared with TRBD1. The germline gives CDR1 GTSNPN, CDR2 SVGIG (reference sequence). Trimming took 2 bases from V and 11 from J; bases not matched to a gene: 6. The CDR3 spans 12 residues. CDR3 DNA sequence: TGTGCCTGGAGTCCCGGACAGGGGAACGCTTTCTTT. It encodes CAWSPGQGNAFF. Full variable domain (remainder filled in from reference TRBV30 and TRBJ1-1): SQTIHQWPATLVQPVGSPLSLECTVEGTSNPNLYWYRQAAGRGLQLLFYSVGIGQISSEVPQNLSASRPQDRQFILSSKKLLLSDSGFYLCAWSPGQGNAFFGQGTRLTVV.

The rearrangement joins TRBV11-2 to TRBJ1-4, with unresolved D. The CDR3 is 15 amino acids. CDR1 and CDR2 (germline): SGHAT, FQNNGV. V was pared by 4 bases and J by 4 bases, with 13 bases between. In DNA, the CDR3 is TGTGCCAGCAGCTCGATACAGATGATTAATGAAAAACTGTTTTTT. It yields the protein CASSSIQMINEKLFF.

This chain links TRBV10-3 with TRBJ2-2; no clear D gene. Germline lookup yields CDR1 ENHRY and CDR2 SYGVKD. The CDR3 totals 13 residues. Trimming pared 3 bases from V and 6 bases from J, leaving 8 bases between. The CDR3 protein is CAISEVSPGELFF. The DNA of the CDR3 is TGTGCCATCAGTGAAGTGAGTCCCGGGGAGCTGTTTTTT.

The chain couples TRBV7-9 to TRBJ2-5; 7 bases fit TRBD1. The CDR3 runs to 17 residues. Germline V gene data show CDR1 as SEHNR and CDR2 as FQNEAQ (reference sequence). V was pared by 1 base and J by 3 bases, with 11 bases of the junction left unmatched. The DNA for the CDR3 is TGTGCCAGCAGCTTAGACGTACCAGGGGGTAAAAAAGAGACCCAGTACTTC. Translation: CASSLDVPGGKKETQYF.

The chain couples TRBV6-6 to TRBJ2-5; 9 bases align to TRBD2. The closer fit of TRBJ2-7 to the DNA end suggests the J call may be wrong. Germline V CDR1 and CDR2: MNHNY, SVGAGI (reference sequence). CDR3 length equals 14 residues. The CDR3 here is CASSRLAVTDEQYF. The CDR3 DNA sequence: TGTGCCAGCAGCCGACTAGCGGTTACCGACGAGCAGTACTTC.

V usage is TRBV5-6 and J usage is TRBJ1-5; D not certain. The CDR3 consists of 13 residues. The germline gives CDR1 SGHDT, CDR2 YYEEEE. V shed 1 base and J shed 4 bases, with 6 bases lying between them. CDR3 sequence reads: CASSLWENQPQHF. The DNA of the CDR3 is TGTGCCAGCAGCTTGTGGGAGAATCAGCCCCAGCATTTT.

The chain is built from TRBV9 and TRBJ2-4, with 8 bases aligning to TRBD1. The junction had 4 bases not matched to a gene; V was cut back by 7 bases and J by 7 bases. The CDR3 has 12 residues. Per germline, CDR1 SGDLS and CDR2 YYNGEE. CDR3 protein: CASGGQGNIQYF. The CDR3 DNA sequence: TGTGCCAGCGGCGGACAGGGCAACATTCAGTACTTC.

The chain combines TRBV5-1 with TRBJ2-1; tentative D call: TRBD2 (6 bases). Germline V CDR1 and CDR2: SGHRS, YFSETQ. The CDR3 totals 16 residues. Trimming stripped 2 bases from V and 0 bases from J, with 12 bases between. Here the CDR3 DNA reads TGCGCCAGCAGCTTAGGGACTCGAAGCTCCTACAATGAGCAGTTCTTC. Translation gives CASSLGTRSSYNEQFF.

J is TRBJ1-2 and V is TRBV18, with 11 positions matching TRBD1. The CDR3 has 16 amino acids. Losses at the gene ends were 2 bases for V and 4 bases for J; bases not matched to a gene: 6. Germline V CDR1 and CDR2: KGHSH, LQKENI. The CDR3 here is CASSPSWTGGGYGYTF. CDR3 nucleotides: TGTGCCAGCTCACCATCTTGGACAGGGGGCGGCTATGGCTACACCTTC.